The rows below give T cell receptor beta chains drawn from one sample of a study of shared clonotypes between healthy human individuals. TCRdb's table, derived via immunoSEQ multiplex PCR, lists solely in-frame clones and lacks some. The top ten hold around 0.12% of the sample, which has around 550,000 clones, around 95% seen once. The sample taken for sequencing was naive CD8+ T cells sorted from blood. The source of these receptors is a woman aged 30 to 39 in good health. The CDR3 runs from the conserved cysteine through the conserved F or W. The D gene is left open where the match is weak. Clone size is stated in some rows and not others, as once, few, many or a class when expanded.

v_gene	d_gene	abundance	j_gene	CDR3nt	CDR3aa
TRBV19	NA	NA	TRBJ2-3	TGTGCCAGTAGTCCCGGACCCCTCACAGATACGCAGTATTTT	CASSPGPLTDTQYF
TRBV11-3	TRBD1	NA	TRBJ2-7	TGTGCCAGCAGACTCCGGGACAGGGATCCCGAGCAGTACTTC	CASRLRDRDPEQYF
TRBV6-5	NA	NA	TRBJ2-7	TGTGCCAGCAGTTACTCAGGGGTCGGGGGCGAGCAGTACTTC	CASSYSGVGGEQYF
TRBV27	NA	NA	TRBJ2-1	TGTGCCAGCAGTTTATATCTGGGGGGCAATGAGCAGTTCTTC	CASSLYLGGNEQFF
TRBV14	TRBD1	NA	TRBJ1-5	TGTGCCAGCAGCGGACAGGGAGGTCAGCCCCAGCATTTT	CASSGQGGQPQHF
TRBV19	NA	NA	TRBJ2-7	TGTGCCAGTAGTCCTTCGAGGACTCAAACGAATCCCTACGAGCAGTACTTC	CASSPSRTQTNPYEQYF
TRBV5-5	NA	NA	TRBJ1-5	TGTGCCAGCAGCCCCGAGGCCGGTCAGCCCCAGCATTTT	CASSPEAGQPQHF
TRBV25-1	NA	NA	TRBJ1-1	TGTGCCAGCAGTGAATTAGGAGGGTTCAGCAACACTGAAGCTTTCTTT	CASSELGGFSNTEAFF
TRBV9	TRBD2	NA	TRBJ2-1	TGTGCCAGCAGCGTAGATGGGGGAGGGCCTGTCAATGAGCAGTTCTTC	CASSVDGGGPVNEQFF
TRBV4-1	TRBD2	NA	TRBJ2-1	TGCGCCAGCAGCCAAGAGGGGACTAGCGGGGGAAACAATGAGCAGTTCTTC	CASSQEGTSGGNNEQFF
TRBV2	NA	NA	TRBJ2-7	TGTGCCAGCAGTGAAGGGGGTTCAGGGGCCTACGAGCAGTACTTC	CASSEGGSGAYEQYF
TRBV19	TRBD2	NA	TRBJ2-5	TGTGCCACCAAACTAGCGGGAGGTTCAGAGACCCAGTACTTC	CATKLAGGSETQYF
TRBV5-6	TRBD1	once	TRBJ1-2	TGTGCCAGCAGCCCAACAGGGGCGGATGGCTACACCTTC	CASSPTGADGYTF
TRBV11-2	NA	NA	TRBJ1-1	TGTGCCAGCAGCTTATGGCAGGGGCCGGACACTGAAGCTTTCTTT	CASSLWQGPDTEAFF
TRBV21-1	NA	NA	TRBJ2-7	TGTGCCAGCAGCAAAGCGAAAGAGACAGGGAGGTACGAGCAGTACTTC	CASSKAKETGRYEQYF
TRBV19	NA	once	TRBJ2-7	TGTGCCAGTAGTAACAACTCCTACGAGCAGTACTTC	CASSNNSYEQYF
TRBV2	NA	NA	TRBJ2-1	TGTGCCAGCAGTGAATCATTTAGGGGCGGAGGGCACAATGAGCAGTTCTTC	CASSESFRGGGHNEQFF
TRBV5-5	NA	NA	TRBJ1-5	TGTGCCAGCAGCTTGGACAGCTTCAATCAGCCCCAGCATTTT	CASSLDSFNQPQHF
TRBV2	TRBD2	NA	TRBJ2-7	TGTGCCAGCAGGAGCATGATAGGGACTAGCGGGAGGACGGAACCCTACGAGCAGTACTTC	CASRSMIGTSGRTEPYEQYF
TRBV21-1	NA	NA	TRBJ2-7	TGTGCCAGCAGCAAAGAAGTGAGGAAGCGTTACGAGCAGTACTTC	CASSKEVRKRYEQYF
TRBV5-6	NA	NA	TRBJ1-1	TGTGCCAGCCTCGACAGAAACACTGAAGCTTTCTTT	CASLDRNTEAFF
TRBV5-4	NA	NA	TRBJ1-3	TGTGCCAGCAGCTTCGGGCGAGATGTTGGAAACACCATATATTTT	CASSFGRDVGNTIYF
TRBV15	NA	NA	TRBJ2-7	TGTGCCACCAGCAGAGATCCGTTGTATGAGCAGTACTTC	CATSRDPLYEQYF
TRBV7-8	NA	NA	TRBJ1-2	TGTGCCAGCAGCTTATCGGCCGGACCCTATGGCTACACCTTC	CASSLSAGPYGYTF
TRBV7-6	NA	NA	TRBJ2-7	TGTGCCAGCAGCTTAGGGCAGCGCTACGAGCAGTACTTC	CASSLGQRYEQYF
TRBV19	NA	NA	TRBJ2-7	TGTGCCAGTAGTTCTTCAGGAGGATACGAGCAGTACTTC	CASSSSGGYEQYF
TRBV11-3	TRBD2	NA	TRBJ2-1	TGTGCCAGCAGCTTAGCGCTAGCGGGAGGGTTGGGTGAGCAGTTCTTC	CASSLALAGGLGEQFF
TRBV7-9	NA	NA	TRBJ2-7	TGTGCCAGCAGCCCCGGACTATCCCCCTACGAGCAGTACTTC	CASSPGLSPYEQYF
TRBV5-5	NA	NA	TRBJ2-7	TGTGCCAGCAGCCTCTCCACGACCTACGAGCAGTACTTC	CASSLSTTYEQYF
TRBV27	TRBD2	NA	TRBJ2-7	TGTGCCAGCAGTCCAAGTACCGGGACTAGAAGCTACGAGCAGTACTTC	CASSPSTGTRSYEQYF
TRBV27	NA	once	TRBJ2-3	TGTGCCAGCAGTTTAGCAGGCACAGATACGCAGTATTTT	CASSLAGTDTQYF
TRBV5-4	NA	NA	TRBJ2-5	TGTGCCAGCAGTCGGGAGTCCCAAGAGACCCAGTACTTC	CASSRESQETQYF
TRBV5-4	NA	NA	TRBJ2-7	TGTGCCAGCAGCTCCGGGACGGCGACCTACGAGCAGTACTTC	CASSSGTATYEQYF
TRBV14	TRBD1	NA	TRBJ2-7	TGTGCCAGCAGCCAGGCCGGGACAGGGGGCTACGAGCAGTACTTC	CASSQAGTGGYEQYF
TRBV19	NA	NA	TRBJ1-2	TGTGCCAGTAGTCAATCAGGGATGGCCGGTTATGGCTACACCTTC	CASSQSGMAGYGYTF
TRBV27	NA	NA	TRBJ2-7	TGTGCCAGCAGTGACTCACGGGGGACTCTCACCTACGAGCAGTACTTC	CASSDSRGTLTYEQYF
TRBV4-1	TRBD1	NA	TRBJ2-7	TGCGCCAGCAGCCCCAACAGGGGGCCGTCGCTCGAGCAGTACTTC	CASSPNRGPSLEQYF
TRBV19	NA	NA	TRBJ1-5	TGTGCCAGTAGTACCCCCGATGGCGGTAATCAGCCCCAGCATTTT	CASSTPDGGNQPQHF
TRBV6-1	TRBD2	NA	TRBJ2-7	TGTGCCAGCAGTGAATTACTAGCGGCCTACGAGCAGTACTTC	CASSELLAAYEQYF
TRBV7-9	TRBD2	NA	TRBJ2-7	TGTGCCAGCAGCTTAGGGGGGACTAGAAACGGCGAGCAGTACTTC	CASSLGGTRNGEQYF
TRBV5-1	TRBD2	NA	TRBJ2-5	TGCGCCAGCAGCCCGATAGCGGGAACCCACCAAGAGACCCAGTACTTC	CASSPIAGTHQETQYF
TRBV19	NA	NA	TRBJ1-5	TGTGCCACCAAAGACCTAGGCAATCAGCCCCAGCATTTT	CATKDLGNQPQHF
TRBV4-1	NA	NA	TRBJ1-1	TGCGCCAGCAGCCAAGAGCGGCGGGGAAGGGATGAAGCTTTCTTT	CASSQERRGRDEAFF
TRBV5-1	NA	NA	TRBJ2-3	TGCGCCAGCTACCCCCTCGGGGGAGTACGAGATACGCAGTATTTT	CASYPLGGVRDTQYF
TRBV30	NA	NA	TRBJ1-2	TGTGCCTTCGACACTTACTATGGCTACACCTTC	CAFDTYYGYTF
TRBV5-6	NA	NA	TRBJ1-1	TGTGCCAGCAGCTCTGTAGGGGAGGGGGATTGGACTGAAGCTTTCTTT	CASSSVGEGDWTEAFF
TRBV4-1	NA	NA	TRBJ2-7	TGCGCCAGCAGCCAAGGATCGCAGGGCGGTTCCTACGAGCAGTACTTC	CASSQGSQGGSYEQYF
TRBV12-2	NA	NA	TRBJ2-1	TGTGCAAGTCGCCCCGAGGGGGGACGCTACAATGAGCAGTTCTTC	CASRPEGGRYNEQFF
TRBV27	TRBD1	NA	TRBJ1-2	TGTGCCAGCAGTATTACAGGGGATGACGGCTACACCTTC	CASSITGDDGYTF
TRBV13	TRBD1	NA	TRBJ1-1	TGTGCCAGCAGCTCAAGGGGGGGACAGGGGTTCACTGAAGCTTTCTTT	CASSSRGGQGFTEAFF
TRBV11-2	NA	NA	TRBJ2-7	TGTGCCAGCAGCTTCTCTAGCGACTACGAGCAGTACTTC	CASSFSSDYEQYF
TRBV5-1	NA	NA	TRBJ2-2	TGCGCCAGCAGCTTGTACGGGGGAGACACCGGGGAGCTGTTTTTT	CASSLYGGDTGELFF
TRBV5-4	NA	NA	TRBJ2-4	TGTGCCAGCAGCCACACAAGCCCGGGGGACATTCAGTACTTC	CASSHTSPGDIQYF
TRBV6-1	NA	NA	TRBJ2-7	TGTGCCAGCAGGATGGACGGAACCTACGAGCAGTACTTC	CASRMDGTYEQYF
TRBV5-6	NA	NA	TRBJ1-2	TGTGCCAGCAGCATCGACAGGAGCGGCTATGGCTACACCTTC	CASSIDRSGYGYTF